Given below is one T cell receptor beta chain in context. The antigen is not known. Germline loops: CDR1 MDHEN, CDR2 SYDVKM. Trimming pared 7 bases from V and 1 base from J, leaving 2 bases between. The CDR3 is 10 residues long. This entry is derived from a study of OX40 agonist ivuxolimab in advanced cancers. Study-wide background: Patients were dosed with the agonistic anti-OX40 (CD134) antibody ivuxolimab. Partial responses were recorded for three patients, including one with hepatocellular carcinoma and two with cutaneous melanoma. Findings and limits, study-wide: Expanded clones were, on average, more numerous among CD8+ T cells than CD4+.

Some clones are missing from TCRdb's copy, which holds only in-frame ones; the method was immunoSEQ multiplex PCR. The sample lists some 10,000 clones, approximately 85% occurring once. The chain recombines TRBV28 with TRBJ2-7; D gene unclear. Specimen: CD4+ or CD8+ T cells sorted from blood, collected in a trial of the OX40 agonist ivuxolimab. This clonotype was obtained from an adult with an advanced solid tumor such as melanoma, head and neck, liver or kidney cancer. CDR3 in DNA: TGTGCCAGCAAATCCTACGAGCAGTACTTC. It specifies CASKSYEQYF.